The present TCR beta chain was sequenced within a study of blood T cell repertoires in COVID-19. Study-wide background: COVID-19 samples, acute and convalescent, were from the United States, Italy and Spain. The analysed material was cDNA or gDNA that came from T cells, B-cell-depleted T cells, or PBMCs.

In the original processing: Nucleated cell number was recorded as an estimate derived from reference gene primer amplification. The data were produced by immunoSEQ multiplex PCR, yet TCRdb's version contains in-frame clones alone and is incomplete. That table supplies the V and J calls and clone size; D and trimming were determined from the DNA. The table shows 150,000 to 200,000 clones, with roughly 88% occurring only once. V shed 0 bases and J 4 bases; nucleotides not matched to a gene: 3. The CDR3 consists of 14 residues. Germline V gene data show CDR1 as SGHDT and CDR2 as YYEEEE. This clonotype was sampled from a woman aged 60-75 years with acute or convalescent COVID-19. The sample consisted of peripheral blood. The chain couples TRBV5-6 to TRBJ1-2; 7 nucleotides align to TRBD1. As DNA, the CDR3 is TGTGCCAGCAGCTTGGAGAGACAGGGCTATGGCTACACCTTC. As protein: CASSLERQGYGYTF.